These T cell receptor beta chains were read from a single sample in a study of shared clonotypes between healthy human individuals. TCRdb's copy holds only in-frame clones and misses some; the assay was immunoSEQ multiplex PCR. The data hold about 480,000 clones, with nearly 80% observed a single time. Material: PBMCs. The receptors derive from a woman aged 40 to 49 in good health. Some clones in this sample may be carry-over from other donors' samples. CDR3s include the opening cysteine and the closing phenylalanine or tryptophan. The D gene is left open where the match is weak. Only part of the rows carry a size: once, few, many, or a class if the clone is expanded.

cdr3_length	v_call	clone_size	d_call	j_call	cdr3_nt	cdr3_aa
17	TRBV19	NA	TRBD2	TRBJ2-3	TGTGCCAGTAGTATAGAGGCTAGCGGGAGGCCAGGGGATACGCAGTATTTT	CASSIEASGRPGDTQYF
13	TRBV18	NA	NA	TRBJ1-5	TGTGCCAGCTCACCACAGGGCAATCAGCCCCAGCATTTT	CASSPQGNQPQHF
13	TRBV4-1	NA	NA	TRBJ2-7	TGCGCCAGCAGCCAAGCCAGTACCTACGAGCAGTACTTC	CASSQASTYEQYF
17	TRBV5-8	few	TRBD2	TRBJ2-2	TGTGCCAGCAGCTTTGTCCTAGCGGGAACGAACACCGGGGAGCTGTTTTTT	CASSFVLAGTNTGELFF
14	TRBV2	few	NA	TRBJ2-3	TGTGCCAGCAGTGGGGGACTGGTCACAGATACGCAGTATTTT	CASSGGLVTDTQYF
14	TRBV7-2	NA	NA	TRBJ2-7	TGTGCCAGCAGCTTAGATGTAGCGGCCTACGAGCAGTACTTC	CASSLDVAAYEQYF
13	TRBV11-2	NA	NA	TRBJ2-5	TGTGCCAGCAGCTTAGGTCGGGGGGAGACCCAGTACTTC	CASSLGRGETQYF
14	TRBV9	NA	TRBD2	TRBJ2-1	TGTGCCAGCAGCGTACTACTAGCGGGAAGTGAGCAGTTCTTC	CASSVLLAGSEQFF
12	TRBV29-1	NA	NA	TRBJ2-3	TGCAGCGTTCAGGGAATCACAGATACGCAGTATTTT	CSVQGITDTQYF
15	TRBV19	once	NA	TRBJ1-4	TGTGCCAGTAGTGTACAGACAGCAACTAATGAAAAACTGTTTTTT	CASSVQTATNEKLFF
14	TRBV5-6	NA	TRBD1	TRBJ1-2	TGTGCCAGCAGCCTAGGACAGGGAGGTGATGGCTACACCTTC	CASSLGQGGDGYTF
11	TRBV29-1	NA	TRBD1	TRBJ2-7	TGCAGCGTCCGGACAGGGCCCGAGCAGTACTTC	CSVRTGPEQYF
13	TRBV6-1	once	NA	TRBJ1-1	TGTGCCAGCAGCTTCGGAGGGGACACTGAAGCTTTCTTT	CASSFGGDTEAFF
14	TRBV29-1	NA	TRBD1	TRBJ2-3	TGCAGCGTTGACAGGGGGCTCGGCACAGATACGCAGTATTTT	CSVDRGLGTDTQYF
15	TRBV7-2	NA	TRBD1	TRBJ2-7	TGTGCCAGCAGCTTAGAGGGGACAGGGGTCTACGAGCAGTACTTC	CASSLEGTGVYEQYF
15	TRBV4-1	once	NA	TRBJ2-7	TGCGCCAGCAGCCACCCGGGACGGAATTCCTACGAGCAGTACTTC	CASSHPGRNSYEQYF
13	TRBV28	NA	TRBD2	TRBJ2-1	TGTGCCTCCGGGACTAGCGGGTGGAATGAGCAGTTCTTC	CASGTSGWNEQFF
16	TRBV7-2	NA	NA	TRBJ2-5	TGTGCCAGCAGCTTAGCGGGGCGGGTGGGGGGTGAGACCCAGTACTTC	CASSLAGRVGGETQYF
13	TRBV11-2	NA	NA	TRBJ2-7	TGTGCCAGCAGCTTAGGGGGAGACAGTGGCTTTAGCTTC	CASSLGGDSGFSF